This is a list of T cell receptor beta chains from one sample in a study of TIL therapy for anti-PD-1-resistant metastatic lung cancer. TCRdb keeps only in-frame clones here, not all; method: immunoSEQ multiplex PCR. Here the sample spans around 20,000 clones, 60% to 85% being singletons. Sequenced material: blood, taken at baseline. These receptors originate from a person between 30 and 80 years old with non-small cell lung cancer. Each CDR3 is given with its conserved first and last residue. The D gene is left open where the match is weak. For some rows the clone size is stated as once, few or many, or as a class when expanded; others skip it.

d_gene | abundance | j_gene | v_gene | CDR3nt | CDR3aa
. | few | TRBJ2-7 | TRBV11-2 | TGTGCCAGCAGCTTAGGGCCGGGGGCGCCCTACGAGCAGTACTTC | CASSLGPGAPYEQYF
. | . | TRBJ2-7 | TRBV6-5 | TGTGCCAGCGTTTCCCGGGACTCGAGCTCCTACGAGCAGTACTTC | CASVSRDSSSYEQYF
. | few | TRBJ2-2 | TRBV10-3 | TGTGCCATCAGCTCAAGGGGGACTAACACCGGGGAGCTGTTTTTT | CAISSRGTNTGELFF
TRBD1 | . | TRBJ1-5 | TRBV19 | TGTGCCAGTAGCCGGGACAGGGGTGGCAATCAGCCCCAGCATTTT | CASSRDRGGNQPQHF
. | . | TRBJ1-3 | TRBV10-1 | TGCGCCAGCTCCCCCGGGACGGACTCTGGAAACACCATATATTTT | CASSPGTDSGNTIYF
. | once | TRBJ2-2 | TRBV9 | TGTGCCAGCAGCGCACGGACTCGCGGTAGCGGGGAGCTGTTTTTT | CASSARTRGSGELFF
TRBD2 | . | TRBJ2-7 | TRBV7-9 | TGTGCCAGCAGCTATTTGACTAGCGGCGGCTCCTACGAGCAGTACTTC | CASSYLTSGGSYEQYF
. | . | TRBJ1-2 | TRBV19 | TGTGCCAGTAGTATCGTCAATAACTATGGCTACACCTTC | CASSIVNNYGYTF
. | once | TRBJ1-1 | TRBV6-5 | TGTGCCAGCAGTTACTCGTTTAGGCAGGGGAACACTGAAGCTTTCTTT | CASSYSFRQGNTEAFF
. | . | TRBJ2-2 | TRBV6-5 | TGTGCCAGCAGTCCGAGGCAGGGATCCACCGGGGAGCTGTTTTTT | CASSPRQGSTGELFF
TRBD2 | few | TRBJ2-7 | TRBV5-1 | TGCGCCAGCAGCTTCGTTTCCGGGCTAGCGGGGGTTCCCTACGAGCAGTACTTC | CASSFVSGLAGVPYEQYF
. | . | TRBJ2-7 | TRBV4-1 | TGCGCCAGCAGCCTCCGAACCGGGGGACAGTACCCCTACGAGCAGTACTTC | CASSLRTGGQYPYEQYF
TRBD1 | . | TRBJ2-6 | TRBV19 | TGTGCCAGTAGTATGCGGACGGGGACAGGGGTGTCTGGGGCCAACGTCCTGACTTTC | CASSMRTGTGVSGANVLTF
. | . | TRBJ2-5 | TRBV4-1 | TGCGCCAGCAGCTCAGACAGGATAGAGACCCAGTACTTC | CASSSDRIETQYF
. | . | TRBJ1-1 | TRBV4-3 | TGCGCCAGCAGCCAAGAGGGAAGGGGGAACACTGAAGCTTTCTTT | CASSQEGRGNTEAFF
. | few | TRBJ2-6 | TRBV5-1 | TGCGCCAGCAGTAGTCGGCACTCTGGGGCCAACGTCCTGACTTTC | CASSSRHSGANVLTF
. | . | TRBJ2-5 | TRBV7-2 | TGTGCCAGCCGCGAAGCGTCGGCGAAGACCCAGTACTTC | CASREASAKTQYF
. | . | TRBJ2-7 | TRBV27 | TGTGCCAGCATTCGTAGGGGAGCTATTGACGAGCAGTACTTC | CASIRRGAIDEQYF
. | . | TRBJ2-7 | TRBV27 | TGTGCCAGCAGTTTATACGGCTACGAGCAGTACTTC | CASSLYGYEQYF
. | . | TRBJ2-7 | TRBV6-1 | TGTGCCAGCAGGTTTTCGGCGGTTCCCTACGAGCAGTACTTC | CASRFSAVPYEQYF
TRBD2 | once | TRBJ2-1 | TRBV7-2 | TGTGCCAGCAGCTCGACTAGCGGGAGGCTGGTTGAGCAGTTCTTC | CASSSTSGRLVEQFF
TRBD2 | . | TRBJ2-1 | TRBV6-1 | TGTGCCAGCAGTGGGACTAGAGGCAACAATGAGCAGTTCTTC | CASSGTRGNNEQFF
TRBD1 | . | TRBJ1-2 | TRBV5-1 | TGCGCCAGCAGCATCGGACAGGGTCGGTATGGCTACACCTTC | CASSIGQGRYGYTF
TRBD1 | few | TRBJ1-5 | TRBV19 | TGTGCCAGTAGTACCGGGACAGTCTATAGCAATCAGCCCCAGCATTTT | CASSTGTVYSNQPQHF
. | once | TRBJ2-1 | TRBV7-2 | TGTGCCAGCAGCGCCGTGGGTAGCAGCAATGAGCAGTTCTTC | CASSAVGSSNEQFF
. | . | TRBJ2-2 | TRBV12-2 | TGTGCAAGAGGCCAAACTAGCGGTCGGGGTCTGACCGGGGAGCTGTTTTTT | CARGQTSGRGLTGELFF
. | . | TRBJ1-1 | TRBV19 | TGTGCCAGTAGTATAGTGGGAAGGGCGGCTATGAACACTGAAGCTTTCTTT | CASSIVGRAAMNTEAFF
. | . | TRBJ2-2 | TRBV5-5 | TGTGCCAGCAGCTTGGATGGGGGGCGGAACACCGGGGAGCTGTTTTTT | CASSLDGGRNTGELFF
TRBD1 | medium-sized | TRBJ1-2 | TRBV27 | TGTGCCAGCAGTCCCACAGGGGCCCCTGGCTACACCTTC | CASSPTGAPGYTF
. | once | TRBJ2-5 | TRBV28 | TGTGCCAGCAATATGAGGGACGGAGAGACCCAGTACTTC | CASNMRDGETQYF
TRBD2 | . | TRBJ2-5 | TRBV19 | TGTGCCAGTAAAACTAGCGGGAAGGAGACCCAGTACTTC | CASKTSGKETQYF
. | . | TRBJ2-7 | TRBV5-8 | TGTGCCAGCAGCCAACAGACCCTGGGCGCCTACGAGCAGTACTTC | CASSQQTLGAYEQYF
. | . | TRBJ2-7 | TRBV27 | TGTGCCAGCGGCCCCTACGAGCAGTACTTC | CASGPYEQYF
. | . | TRBJ2-3 | TRBV7-9 | TGTGCCAGCAGCTTAGCGGTCAGGAGGACAGATACGCAGTATTTT | CASSLAVRRTDTQYF
TRBD1 | . | TRBJ2-2 | TRBV19 | TGTGCCAGCACCCCGGGACAGGGGTGGACCGGGGAGCTGTTTTTT | CASTPGQGWTGELFF
TRBD1 | . | TRBJ2-3 | TRBV30 | TGTGCCTGGAGTATTGCAGGACAGGGGGGGGATACGCAGTATTTT | CAWSIAGQGGDTQYF
TRBD2 | . | TRBJ2-7 | TRBV19 | TGTGCCAGTGGCCCTAGCGGGCACTACGAGCAGTACTTC | CASGPSGHYEQYF
TRBD1 | few | TRBJ1-5 | TRBV28 | TGTGCCAGCAGTCGACAGGGGGTAAGCAATCAGCCCCAGCATTTT | CASSRQGVSNQPQHF
. | . | TRBJ1-3 | TRBV5-4 | TGTGCCAGCAGCTTTGTATGGGGTGACACCATATATTTT | CASSFVWGDTIYF
TRBD2 | once | TRBJ2-3 | TRBV19 | TGTGCCAGTAGTTTTGCTAGCGGTAGCACAGATACGCAGTATTTT | CASSFASGSTDTQYF
. | . | TRBJ1-2 | TRBV6-5 | TGTGCCAGCAGTTTGCGGGGCCGTGGGTTTGGCTACACCTTC | CASSLRGRGFGYTF
TRBD2 | few | TRBJ2-5 | TRBV5-1 | TGCGCCAGCAGCTTGGAAGCTAGCGGGGGGTTCTCCGAGACCCAGTACTTC | CASSLEASGGFSETQYF
TRBD2 | . | TRBJ2-3 | TRBV4-2 | TGTGCCAGCAGCCAAGAAGGACTAGCGGGGTCTAGCACAGATACGCAGTATTTT | CASSQEGLAGSSTDTQYF
. | . | TRBJ1-5 | TRBV7-8 | TGTGCCAGCAGCTTAGCTGGGAGGGATCAGCCCCAGCATTTT | CASSLAGRDQPQHF
TRBD2 | . | TRBJ2-3 | TRBV6-4 | TGTGCCAGCAGCCCCCAGCGGGGTATGACAGATACGCAGTATTTT | CASSPQRGMTDTQYF
TRBD2 | . | TRBJ2-7 | TRBV5-5 | TGTGCCAGCAGCAGCGGACTAGCGGGAATTTTCTACGAGCAGTACTTC | CASSSGLAGIFYEQYF
. | . | TRBJ2-1 | TRBV7-8 | TGTGCCAGCAGCTTAGATGCGGGGGCCCTTTCTGAGCAGTTCTTC | CASSLDAGALSEQFF
TRBD2 | . | TRBJ2-7 | TRBV5-1 | TGCGCCAGCAGGAGACTAGCGGGAGAGAACGAGCAGTACTTC | CASRRLAGENEQYF
. | few | TRBJ1-2 | TRBV28 | TGTGCCAGCCGGGGGAGCCATGGCTACACCTTC | CASRGSHGYTF
TRBD1 | . | TRBJ2-7 | TRBV19 | TGTGCCAGTAGTTATGACAGGGCCTCCTACGAGCAGTACTTC | CASSYDRASYEQYF
TRBD1 | few | TRBJ2-7 | TRBV30 | TGTGCCTGGAGTGCCTCCCGGACAGGGAGGGAGCAGTACTTC | CAWSASRTGREQYF
TRBD1 | once | TRBJ2-5 | TRBV5-4 | TGTGCCAGCAGCCGGACAGGGAAAGAGACCCAGTACTTC | CASSRTGKETQYF